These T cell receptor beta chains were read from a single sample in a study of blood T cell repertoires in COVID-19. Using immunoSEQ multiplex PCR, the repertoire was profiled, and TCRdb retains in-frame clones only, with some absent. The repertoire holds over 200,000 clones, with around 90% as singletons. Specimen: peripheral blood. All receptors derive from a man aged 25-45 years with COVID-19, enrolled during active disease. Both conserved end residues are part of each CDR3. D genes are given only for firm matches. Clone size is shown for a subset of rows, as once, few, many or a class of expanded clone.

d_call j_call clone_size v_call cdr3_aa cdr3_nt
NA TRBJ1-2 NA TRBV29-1 CSVYKWGEYGYTF TGCAGCGTTTATAAATGGGGGGAGTATGGCTACACCTTC
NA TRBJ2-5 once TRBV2 CASSELGGWETQYF TGTGCCAGCAGTGAATTGGGAGGATGGGAGACCCAGTACTTC
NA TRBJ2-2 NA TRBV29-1 CSVELAGWTGELFF TGCAGCGTTGAATTGGCAGGGTGGACCGGGGAGCTGTTTTTT
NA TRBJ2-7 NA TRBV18 CASSPNTYEQYF TGTGCCAGCTCACCGAACACCTACGAGCAGTACTTC
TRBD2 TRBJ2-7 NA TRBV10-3 CAISESGILLAGGVYEQYF TGTGCCATCAGTGAGTCCGGAATCCTACTAGCGGGAGGAGTATACGAGCAGTACTTC
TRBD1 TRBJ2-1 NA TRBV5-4 CASSHSQGTYNEQFF TGTGCCAGCAGCCACTCACAGGGGACCTACAATGAGCAGTTCTTC
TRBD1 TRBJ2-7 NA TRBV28 CASSLSGDSYYQYF TGTGCCAGCAGTTTATCAGGGGACAGCTACTATCAGTACTTC
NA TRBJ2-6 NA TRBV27 CASTVSSGANVLTF TGTGCCAGCACCGTATCCTCTGGGGCCAACGTCCTGACTTTC
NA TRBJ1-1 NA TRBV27 CASRVLGGDEAFF TGTGCCAGCAGGGTCCTGGGGGGGGACGAAGCTTTCTTT
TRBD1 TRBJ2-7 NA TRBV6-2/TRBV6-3 CASSYAGQAYEQYF TGTGCCAGCAGTTACGCGGGACAGGCCTACGAGCAGTACTTC
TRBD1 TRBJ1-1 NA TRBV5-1 CASSPRQGRHTEAFF TGCGCCAGCAGCCCGAGACAGGGGAGGCACACTGAAGCTTTCTTT
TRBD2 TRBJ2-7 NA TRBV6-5 CASTWLAGGYEQYF TGTGCCAGCACCTGGCTAGCGGGAGGGTACGAGCAGTACTTC
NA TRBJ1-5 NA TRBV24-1 CATSDTEGGQPQHF TGTGCCACCAGTGATACGGAAGGCGGACAGCCCCAGCATTTT
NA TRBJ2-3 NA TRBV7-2 CASSLLAALSTDTQYF TGTGCCAGCAGCTTACTGGCGGCCCTTTCCACAGATACGCAGTATTTT
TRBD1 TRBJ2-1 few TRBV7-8 CASNRQGATRSGSNEQFF TGTGCCAGCAATCGACAGGGGGCGACTAGATCAGGGTCCAATGAGCAGTTCTTC
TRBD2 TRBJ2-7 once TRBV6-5 CASSYSMGTTSYEQYF TGTGCCAGCAGTTACTCGATGGGGACTACCTCCTACGAGCAGTACTTC
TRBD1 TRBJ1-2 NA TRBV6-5 CASSATGSTNYGYTF TGTGCCAGCAGCGCGACAGGGAGTACTAACTATGGCTACACCTTC
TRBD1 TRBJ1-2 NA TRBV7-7 CASSPLQGADGYTF TGTGCCAGCAGCCCCCTACAGGGGGCGGATGGCTACACCTTC
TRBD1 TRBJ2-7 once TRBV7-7 CASSLGGDRFSYEQYF TGTGCCAGCAGCTTAGGAGGGGACAGGTTCTCCTACGAGCAGTACTTC
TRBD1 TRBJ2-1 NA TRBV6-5 CASSPTGGNEQFF TGTGCCAGCAGTCCGACAGGGGGCAATGAGCAGTTCTTC